Below are 30 T cell receptor beta chains sequenced from a single sample in a study of blood T cell repertoires in COVID-19 (dated by TCRdb to the early 2020s). The library was produced with the immunoSEQ multiplex PCR assay. The table comes from immuneACCESS by way of TCRdb, which keeps in-frame sequences with V and J called. Part of the clones is missing from these tables; in studies checked, under half for an unresolved V gene and the rest for unknown reasons. The sample table lists about 150,000 clones, around 80% of them with a count of one. Under 20% of the sample comes from the top ten. The sequencing input was PBMCs or T cells enriched from blood (not recorded which). Receptors originate from a woman in her 70s in a cohort exposed to, infected with or recovered from COVID-19 (not recorded which).

This clone showed up just a few times. V usage is TRBV29-1 and J usage is TRBJ1-5; no firm D call. V was pared by 4 bases and J by 6 bases, with 13 bases between. The germline CDR1 and CDR2 sequences are SQVTM and ANQGSEA. This CDR3 is built from 13 residues. CDR3 region: CSVGRALGQPQHF. The CDR3 DNA is TGCAGCGTTGGGAGGGCGTTGGGTCAGCCCCAGCATTTT.

The rearrangement links TRBV2 to TRBJ1-5, with 7 bases lining up with TRBD1. The CDR3 is 14 amino acids. Per the germline V gene, CDR1 is SNHLY and CDR2 is FYNNEI. The junction had 3 bases not matched to a gene; V was cut back by 2 bases and J by 5 bases. The DNA for the CDR3 is TGTGCCAGCAGTGAAACCACAGGGGATCAGCCCCAGCATTTT. Translation: CASSETTGDQPQHF.

The table lists this clone with a few counts. The chain has TRBV28 and TRBJ1-2; 7 nucleotides line up with TRBD1. The CDR3 contains 14 residues. Germline V gene lookup returns CDR1 MDHEN and CDR2 SYDVKM. V lost 6 bases to trimming and J lost 8 bases; unmatched junction nucleotides: 12. CDR3 bases: TGTGCCAGCAGAACGGGACAGACAACGGGGGGCTACACCTTC. It codes for CASRTGQTTGGYTF.

V is TRBV27 and J is TRBJ1-6; TRBD1 matches at 12 bases. This CDR3 has 14 residues. Per the germline V gene, CDR1 is MNHEY and CDR2 is SMNVEV (reference sequence). The CDR3 reads CDSGQGAPGSPLHF. CDR3 nucleotides: TGTGATTCGGGACAGGGGGCGCCTGGGTCACCCCTCCACTTT.

The chain employs TRBV28 and TRBJ2-1, with 7 bases identical to TRBD1. V was clipped by 4 bases and J by 6 bases; unmatched bases: 3. This CDR3 is built from 13 residues. Germline V gene data show CDR1 as MDHEN and CDR2 as SYDVKM. The CDR3 sequence is CASSSGQVNEQFF. Written as DNA, the CDR3 is TGTGCCAGCAGTTCCGGACAGGTCAATGAGCAGTTCTTC.

The chain carries TRBV6-5 and TRBJ2-1, with 8 bases identical to TRBD1. The length of the CDR3 is 13 residues. V shed 7 bases and J 8 bases; nucleotides not matched to a gene: 7. The germline gives CDR1 MNHEY, CDR2 SVGAGI. CDR3 nucleotide sequence: TGTGCCAGCAAACGACAGGGGTACGATGAGCAGTTCTTC. Its protein is CASKRQGYDEQFF.

The V gene is TRBV27, the J gene TRBJ1-5, with a possible D match to TRBD1 (5 bases). Per germline, CDR1 MNHEY and CDR2 SMNVEV (reference sequence). V shed 3 bases and J shed 6 bases, with 12 bases lying between them. CDR3 length equals 14 residues. This chain's CDR3 is CASSFLGGGQPQHF. CDR3 sequence (DNA): TGTGCCAGCAGTTTTCTGGGGGGAGGTCAGCCCCAGCATTTT.

The gene calls are TRBV30 and TRBJ2-1; no definite D call. This CDR3 is built from 11 residues. Per germline, CDR1 GTSNPN and CDR2 SVGIG (reference sequence). V lost 4 bases, J lost 6 bases, and 7 bases lay in between. CDR3 sequence (DNA): TGTGCCTGGACCCCGGTCAATGAGCAGTTCTTC. Translated, it gives CAWTPVNEQFF.

This clone has just one count. Distinct nucleotide sequences in the sample also encode this CDR3. The J gene is TRBJ2-7, the V gene TRBV28; the match to TRBD1 covers 9 bases. The junction had 2 bases not matched to a gene; V was cut back by 4 bases and J by 4 bases. The CDR3 is 13 residues long. In germline, CDR1 is MDHEN, CDR2 SYDVKM. CDR3 loop: CASSSGQGYEQYF. The DNA for the CDR3 is TGTGCCAGCAGTTCGGGACAGGGATACGAGCAGTACTTC.

This clone appeared a few times. The chain is built from TRBV3-1 (or the pseudogene TRBV3-2) and TRBJ1-2; D gene ambiguous. The CDR3 spans 12 residues. V dropped 5 bases and J dropped 4 bases, with 8 bases sitting between them. Germline CDR1 is LGHDT and CDR2 is YNNKEL (reference sequence). CDR3 nucleotides: TGTGCCAGCAGCGAGGGATTCTATGGCTACACCTTC. Protein product: CASSEGFYGYTF.

A word on this clone: The same CDR3 also results from other DNA sequences found in this sample. The chain uses TRBV28 and TRBJ1-5; 7 nucleotides agree with TRBD1. The CDR3 has 14 amino acids. Germline V gives CDR1 MDHEN, CDR2 SYDVKM. J was trimmed by 2 bases and V by 4 bases; bases with no gene match: 2. DNA for the CDR3: TGTGCCAGCAGTTCCGGACAGGGCAATCAGCCCCAGCATTTT. It encodes CASSSGQGNQPQHF.

The chain uses TRBV5-1 and TRBJ2-1; D is unclear. CDR3 length: 12 amino acids. V lost 0 bases and J lost 8, with 6 bases in between. CDR1 SGHRS and CDR2 YFSETQ come from the germline V gene. This CDR3 reads CASSLGQDEQFF. Written as DNA, the CDR3 is TGCGCCAGCAGCTTGGGTCAGGATGAGCAGTTCTTC.

This rearrangement joins TRBV11-2 to TRBJ2-7, with 11 bases aligning to TRBD1. The CDR3 has 17 amino acids. The V segment lost 5 bases and the J segment 6 bases; nucleotides outside the gene matches: 15. CDR1 and CDR2 from the germline V gene are SGHAT and FQNNGV. The CDR3 loop is CASSNPRTGGDPGEQYF. CDR3 DNA sequence: TGTGCCAGCAGCAATCCCCGGACAGGGGGCGATCCGGGCGAGCAGTACTTC.

This rearrangement joins TRBV6-1 to TRBJ1-6; D perhaps matches TRBD1 (6 bases). The CDR3 extends over 15 amino acids. V lost 1 base to trimming and J lost 9 bases, with 13 bases between them. CDR1 and CDR2 from the germline V gene are MNHNS and SASEGT. CDR3 protein: CASSEGATGSSPLHF. In DNA form, the CDR3 reads TGTGCCAGCAGTGAAGGGGCGACAGGATCTTCACCCCTCCACTTT.

V and J are TRBV28 and TRBJ1-5, with 10 bases fitting TRBD1. With V trimmed by 4 bases and J by 7 bases, 10 bases remained unmatched. Germline CDR1 is MDHEN and CDR2 is SYDVKM. The CDR3 sequence is 16 residues long. The CDR3 bases are TGTGCCAGCAGTTCCTCCGGGACAGGGGATGAGCAGCCCCAGCATTTT. This encodes CASSSSGTGDEQPQHF. The complete variable domain, with remaining parts taken from reference TRBV28 and TRBJ1-5, reads DVKVTQSSRYLVKRTGEKVFLECVQDMDHENMFWYRQDPGLGLRLIYFSYDVKMKEKGDIPEGYSVSREKKERFSLILESASTNQTSMYLCASSSSGTGDEQPQHFGDGTRLSIL.

The chain is built from TRBV25-1 and TRBJ2-7; D not resolved. Deletions cut 4 bases from V and 0 bases from J, with 10 bases between. Germline lookup yields CDR1 MGHDK and CDR2 SYGVNS. The CDR3 is made up of 14 amino acids. The CDR3, as DNA: TGTGCCAGCAGTGCCTTCCCGAGCTCCTACGAGCAGTACTTC. It encodes CASSAFPSSYEQYF.

Here the CDR3 reads CASSPEGLAAAYF. CDR3 coding DNA: TGTGCCAGCAGCCCAGAGGGACTAGCGGCAGCGTACTTC. The chain is built from TRBV7-8 and TRBJ2-7, with 11 bases matching TRBD2. Trimming cost V 5 bases and J 12 bases; bases outside gene matches: 9. Germline values: CDR1 SGHVS, CDR2 FQNEAQ. The CDR3 loop spans 13 amino acids. The whole variable domain, remainder taken from reference TRBV7-8 and TRBJ2-7, is GAGVSQSPRYKVAKRGQDVALRCDPISGHVSLFWYQQALGQGPEFLTYFQNEAQLDKSGLPSDRFFAERPEGSVSTLKIQRTQQEDSAVYLCASSPEGLAAAYFGPGTRLTVT.

The rearrangement uses TRBV18 and TRBJ1-5, with 9 bases matching TRBD1. Germline V gene lookup returns CDR1 KGHSH and CDR2 LQKENI. CDR3 length: 17 residues. V shed 3 bases, J shed 6 bases, and the junction held 12 bases outside the gene matches. CDR3 loop: CASSPFMPGQGGQPQHF. The CDR3 region has the DNA TGTGCCAGCTCACCGTTTATGCCGGGACAGGGAGGTCAGCCCCAGCATTTT.

The rearrangement joins TRBV6-6 to TRBJ1-5; D unresolved. Trimming pared 2 bases from V and 3 bases from J, leaving 14 bases between. The germline gives CDR1 MNHNY, CDR2 SVGAGI (reference sequence). The CDR3 runs 16 residues. The DNA of the CDR3 is TGTGCCAGCAGTTACACCCTCGGACTTCTCAATCAGCCCCAGCATTTT. Translation: CASSYTLGLLNQPQHF.

The chain employs TRBV5-1 and TRBJ2-1, with D tentatively TRBD1 (5 bases). The CDR3 sequence is 15 residues long. The germline V gene has CDR1 SGHRS and CDR2 YFSETQ. V was shortened by 0 bases and J by 6 bases, with 13 bases between the two germline ends. The CDR3, as DNA: TGCGCCAGCAGCTTGGCCCGATTTGGGGCCAATGAGCAGTTCTTC. Protein product: CASSLARFGANEQFF.

The CDR3 DNA reads TGTGCCAGCAGCTTATGGAGTGAGCAGTTCTTC. Its translation is CASSLWSEQFF. The chain links TRBV11-3 to TRBJ2-1, with unresolved D. This CDR3 region has 11 residues. Between the trimmed V and J ends, which lost 2 bases and 9 bases, there was a span of 5 bases. Germline V gives CDR1 SGHNT, CDR2 YENEEA.

The chain joins TRBV5-1 to TRBJ1-2; 10 bases fit TRBD1. The CDR3 runs to 15 residues. In germline, CDR1 is SGHRS, CDR2 YFSETQ. V gave up 4 bases and J gave up 5 bases; unmatched junction bases: 8. The CDR3 is CASSDGTGDTYGYTF. Written as DNA, the CDR3 is TGCGCCAGCAGCGACGGGACAGGGGATACTTATGGCTACACCTTC. Using reference TRBV5-1 and TRBJ1-2 for the parts outside the CDR3, the full variable domain is KAGVTQTPRYLIKTRGQQVTLSCSPISGHRSVSWYQQTPGQGLQFLFEYFSETQRNKGNFPGRFSGRQFSNSRSEMNVSTLELGDSALYLCASSDGTGDTYGYTFGSGTRLTVV.

The V call is TRBV7-8, the J call TRBJ1-4; D gene unclear. CDR1 and CDR2 (germline): SGHVS, FQNEAQ. Trimming removed 1 base at V and 7 bases at J, with 13 bases between. The CDR3 is 15 amino acids. In DNA form, the CDR3 reads TGTGCCAGCAGCTTAGTAGGCGGACTTGGTGAAAAACTGTTTTTT. This codes for CASSLVGGLGEKLFF.

The chain recombines TRBV10-3 with TRBJ2-2, with D possibly matching TRBD1 (5 bases). CDR1 ENHRY and CDR2 SYGVKD come from the germline V gene. CDR3 size: 15 residues. V lost 0 bases and J lost 2, with 7 bases in between. The CDR3 DNA reads TGTGCCATCAGTGAGTCGACAGTCAACACCGGGGAGCTGTTTTTT. This codes for CAISESTVNTGELFF.

This clone came up once. This sequence joins TRBV24-1 and TRBJ2-3; 13 bases align to TRBD2. The CDR3 extends over 18 amino acids. Unmatched junction bases numbered 10, after V lost 3 bases and J lost 5 bases. Germline CDR1 reads KGHDR; CDR2 reads SFDVKD. The CDR3 reads CATSDPGLAGEVRDTQYF. DNA of the CDR3: TGTGCCACCAGTGATCCCGGACTAGCGGGAGAGGTGAGAGATACGCAGTATTTT.

This chain uses TRBV7-2 with TRBJ2-5; no firm D call. V lost 6 bases and J lost 5, with 7 bases in between. The CDR3 contains 11 residues. Germline CDR1 is SGHTA and CDR2 is FQGNSA. CDR3 residues: CASSLSETQYF. Here the CDR3 DNA reads TGTGCCAGCAGTCTAAGTGAGACCCAGTACTTC.

V is TRBV12-3 or TRBV12-4 and J is TRBJ1-1, with TRBD1 as a possible D gene (5 bases). V was pared by 6 bases and J by 3 bases, with 11 bases between. The CDR3 consists of 13 residues. The DNA of the CDR3 is TGTGCCAGCAGAGTCGGGGGAGACACTGAAGCTTTCTTT. Protein product: CASRVGGDTEAFF.

The table lists this clone with a few counts. V and J are TRBV27 and TRBJ1-2, with TRBD1 matching over 11 bases. This CDR3 has 13 amino acids. Trimming at V came to 6 bases and at J to 6 bases, leaving 3 bases not matched to a gene. Germline V lookup: CDR1 MNHEY, CDR2 SMNVEV (reference sequence). For the CDR3, the DNA is TGTGCCAGCAGCGGACAGGGGGCGGATGGCTACACCTTC. It translates to CASSGQGADGYTF.

A note on this clone: A clone one base away is much larger, so this may be a read error. The rearrangement uses TRBV11-2 and TRBJ1-1, with TRBD1 identical over 7 bases. V gave up 0 bases and J gave up 5 bases; unmatched junction bases: 0. Germline CDR1 SGHAT, CDR2 FQNNGV. The CDR3 is 13 amino acids. This CDR3 is CASSLDRGTEAFF. DNA for the CDR3: TGTGCCAGCAGCTTAGACAGGGGGACTGAAGCTTTCTTT. The full variable domain, rest sourced from reference TRBV11-2 and TRBJ1-1, is EAGVAQSPRYKIIEKRQSVAFWCNPISGHATLYWYQQILGQGPKLLIQFQNNGVVDDSQLPKDRFSAERLKGVDSTLKIQPAKLEDSAVYLCASSLDRGTEAFFGQGTRLTVV.

CDR3: CASSLVGESSYNEQFF. CDR3 nucleotides: TGTGCCAGCAGCTTAGTCGGGGAAAGCTCCTACAATGAGCAGTTCTTC. The chain uses TRBV7-2 and TRBJ2-1; a possible D gene is TRBD2 (5 bases). There are 16 residues in the CDR3. Germline V gives CDR1 SGHTA, CDR2 FQGNSA. The germline V and J ends were trimmed by 1 base and 0 bases, with 10 bases remaining between them.